The present TCR beta chain was sequenced within a study of blood T cell repertoires in COVID-19. The overall study: Samples came from the United States, Italy and Spain, spanning acute and convalescent COVID-19. Sample material is recorded as cDNA or gDNA derived from T cells, B-cell-depleted T cells, or PBMCs.

CDR1 and CDR2 from the germline V gene are SGHTA and FQGTGA. The CDR3 totals 15 residues. After removal of 2 bases from V and 3 bases from J, the junction contained 7 bases not matched to a gene. As processed by the authors: Reference gene primer amplification gave estimated nucleated cell counts. The repertoire was sequenced with immunoSEQ multiplex PCR; TCRdb's copy has only in-frame clones and lacks some. V and J calls and clone size are copied from that table; D and trimming were computed from the DNA. The sample has about 150,000 clones, around three quarters seen once. The chain combines TRBV7-3 with TRBJ2-7; 7 bases are a match to TRBD2. This TCR derives from a man aged 45 to 65 with active or convalescent COVID-19. Sequenced input: peripheral blood. CDR3 residues: CASSLYAGESYEQYF. The CDR3 DNA follows: TGTGCCAGCAGCTTATATGCGGGAGAAAGCTACGAGCAGTACTTC.